These 20 T cell receptor beta chains were all obtained from the same sample, sequenced in a study of CD8+ T cells in alopecia areata. Sorting separated CD25+CD127- cells from the CD4+ cells of about 5 patients. Isolated RNA was reverse transcribed into cDNA used as the sequencing template. Using immunoSEQ multiplex PCR, the repertoire was profiled, and TCRdb retains in-frame clones only, with some absent. The sample has 30,000 to 40,000 clones; nearly 55% are singletons. The sample consisted of CD4+ Tregs sorted from blood. The receptors were gathered from a human donor with alopecia areata.

This clone was observed a handful of times. The chain combines TRBV7-9 with TRBJ1-6; D call uncertain. The CDR3 spans 14 residues. Trimming took off 7 bases at V and 4 bases at J, with 11 bases between the two ends. Germline V lookup: CDR1 SEHNR, CDR2 FQNEAQ (reference sequence). CDR3 in DNA: TGTGCCAGCACCCGGGCCGCTTATAATTCACCCCTCCACTTT. It encodes CASTRAAYNSPLHF.

The V gene is TRBV7-2, the J gene TRBJ1-4, with D perhaps TRBD1 (5 bases). Trimming left V 2 bases short and J 0 bases short, with 13 bases between. The CDR3 covers 17 residues. Germline V gene lookup returns CDR1 SGHTA and CDR2 FQGNSA. This chain's CDR3 is CASSLRPRAATNEKLFF. Written as DNA, the CDR3 is TGTGCCAGCAGCTTAAGACCCAGGGCTGCAACTAATGAAAAACTGTTTTTT.

This clone was detected a few times. The gene calls are TRBV5-1 and TRBJ2-1, with 11 positions matching TRBD2. The CDR3 runs 15 residues. Germline values: CDR1 SGHRS, CDR2 YFSETQ. J lost 8 bases, V lost 4 bases, and 8 bases had no gene match. The CDR3, as DNA: TGCGCCAGCAGCCGCCAACTAGCGGGAGAATATGAGCAGTTCTTC. Translation: CASSRQLAGEYEQFF.

The CDR3 reads CASSPEWQTEAFF. DNA of the CDR3: TGTGCCAGCAGCCCCGAGTGGCAGACTGAAGCTTTCTTT. This chain links TRBV14 with TRBJ1-1; unclear D gene. This CDR3 is built from 13 residues. Looked up from germline, CDR1 is SGHDN and CDR2 is FVKESK. V was trimmed by 4 bases and J by 5 bases, leaving 11 bases between them.

The chain has TRBV7-2 and TRBJ1-1, with a possible D match to TRBD1 (5 bases). This CDR3 has 15 amino acids. V lost 1 base, J lost 1 base, and 10 bases lay in between. Germline CDR1 reads SGHTA; CDR2 reads FQGNSA. CDR3 coding DNA: TGTGCCAGCAGCTTAGAGCCAGGGAGGAACACTGAAGCTTTCTTT. This gives the protein CASSLEPGRNTEAFF.

J is TRBJ2-1 and V is TRBV7-2; D remains unclear. Germline-derived CDR1 and CDR2 are SGHTA and FQGNSA. This CDR3 is 16 amino acids long. With 6 bases removed from V and 0 bases from J, the gap between germline ends came to 15 bases. CDR3 coding DNA: TGTGCCAGCAGGCTCGGCAGCAGGAGCTCCTACAATGAGCAGTTCTTC. Translation gives CASRLGSRSSYNEQFF.

This clone came up a few times. Here the CDR3 DNA reads TGTGCCAGCAGCTTGTCAGGGCTCTCTAACTATGGCTACACCTTC. Translation: CASSLSGLSNYGYTF. V is TRBV7-3 and J is TRBJ1-2, with a weak D call TRBD1 (5 bases). V gave up 3 bases and J gave up 0 bases, with 11 bases separating them. The CDR3 has 15 residues. In germline, CDR1 is SGHTA, CDR2 FQGTGA.

The V and J genes are TRBV29-1 and TRBJ1-5; TRBD1 might be the D (6 bases). CDR1 SQVTM and CDR2 ANQGSEA come from the germline V gene. Trimming stripped 7 bases from V and 5 bases from J, with 15 bases between. The CDR3 has 13 residues. The CDR3 reads CSAITGFDQPQHF. CDR3 nucleotide sequence: TGCAGCGCTATCACAGGGTTCGATCAGCCCCAGCATTTT.

The chain has TRBV5-1 and TRBJ2-5, with TRBD1 identical over 10 bases. CDR3 size: 14 residues. The germline V gene has CDR1 SGHRS and CDR2 YFSETQ. Trimming took 3 bases from V and 3 from J; bases not matched to a gene: 2. CDR3 coding DNA: TGCGCCAGCAGCTCGGGACAGGGGAAAGAGACCCAGTACTTC. Its protein product is CASSSGQGKETQYF.

The table lists this clone with a few counts. V usage is TRBV7-9 and J usage is TRBJ1-2; D is uncertain. V dropped 4 bases and J dropped 2 bases, with 11 bases sitting between them. Germline-derived CDR1 and CDR2 are SEHNR and FQNEAQ (reference sequence). The CDR3 consists of 14 residues. The CDR3 spells CASSYSHPNYGYTF. The CDR3 region has the DNA TGTGCCAGCAGCTACAGTCATCCCAACTATGGCTACACCTTC.

The table lists this clone with a few counts. The genes are TRBV7-2 and TRBJ2-4, with D tentatively TRBD2 (6 bases). Germline V CDR1 and CDR2: SGHTA, FQGNSA. The V end lost 8 bases, the J end lost 2 bases, and 10 bases lay between the germline ends. The CDR3 covers 13 residues. For the CDR3, the DNA is TGTGCCAGCGCGGGACTGACCAAAAACATTCAGTACTTC. Amino acid sequence: CASAGLTKNIQYF.

This clone was seen a handful of times. The chain is built from TRBV27 and TRBJ2-2; TRBD2 matches 8 bases. The CDR3 sequence is 16 residues long. The junction had 8 bases not matched to a gene; V was cut back by 2 bases and J by 6 bases. The germline CDR1 and CDR2 sequences are MNHEY and SMNVEV (reference sequence). This CDR3 is CASSLVPGGGSGELFF. CDR3 DNA sequence: TGTGCCAGCAGTTTAGTCCCGGGAGGGGGGTCCGGGGAGCTGTTTTTT.

This clone has only a few counts. The chain couples TRBV4-2 to TRBJ2-2; D remains unclear. Germline V gives CDR1 LGHNA, CDR2 YNFKEQ. The V gene lost 3 bases and the J gene lost 0 bases, with 8 bases spanning the gap. CDR3 length: 15 amino acids. The CDR3 sequence: CASSHERTNTGELFF. The CDR3 nucleotides read TGTGCCAGCAGCCACGAGCGTACGAACACCGGGGAGCTGTTTTTT.

This clone was seen only once. The chain has TRBV5-1 and TRBJ2-4; D gene unclear. V was pared by 4 bases and J by 7 bases, with 15 bases between. This CDR3 is built from 14 residues. Germline lookup yields CDR1 SGHRS and CDR2 YFSETQ. CDR3 in amino acids: CASSPPGVGNIQYF. The CDR3 region has the DNA TGCGCCAGCAGCCCCCCTGGCGTCGGTAACATTCAGTACTTC.

This clone was seen more than once but under ten times. The V call is TRBV7-3, the J call TRBJ2-5; 7 positions match TRBD2. CDR1 is SGHTA, CDR2 FQGTGA, per germline. With 2 bases clipped from V and 4 bases from J, the junction kept 1 base outside the gene matches. There are 13 residues in the CDR3. This CDR3 is CASSLSGGETQYF. The CDR3 nucleotides read TGTGCCAGCAGCTTATCGGGGGGAGAGACCCAGTACTTC.

The chain uses TRBV18 and TRBJ1-1; D remains unclear. Germline V gene lookup returns CDR1 KGHSH and CDR2 LQKENI. Trimming took off 0 bases at V and 0 bases at J, with 11 bases between the two ends. The CDR3 loop spans 16 amino acids. CDR3 nucleotides: TGTGCCAGCTCACCACCGGCAGGCATCATGAACACTGAAGCTTTCTTT. It is translated as CASSPPAGIMNTEAFF. The full variable domain, completed using reference TRBV18 and TRBJ1-1, is NAGVMQNPRHLVRRRGQEARLRCSPMKGHSHVYWYRQLPEEGLKFMVYLQKENIIDESGMPKERFSAEFPKEGPSILRIQQVVRGDSAAYFCASSPPAGIMNTEAFFGQGTRLTVV.

This clone was observed a few times. V usage is TRBV7-3 and J usage is TRBJ2-3, with D tentatively TRBD1 (5 bases). This CDR3 spans 14 amino acids. The germline V gene encodes CDR1 SGHTA and CDR2 FQGTGA. Trimming shortened V by 3 bases and J by 2 bases, and 9 bases separated the two germline ends. Here the CDR3 reads CASSFDSVTDTQYF. The CDR3, as DNA: TGTGCCAGCAGCTTTGACAGTGTCACAGATACGCAGTATTTT.

This clone was observed a single time. J is TRBJ2-7 and V is TRBV5-6; 9 bases are a match to TRBD1. Looked up from germline, CDR1 is SGHDT and CDR2 is YYEEEE. This CDR3 has 14 residues. V was clipped by 5 bases and J by 7 bases; unmatched bases: 10. The CDR3 nucleotides are TGTGCCAGCAGTTGGGGTACAGGGGGCGCGGAGCAGTACTTC. Translation: CASSWGTGGAEQYF.

This chain connects TRBV5-1 to TRBJ2-7; maybe TRBD1 (6 bases). The CDR3 sequence is 13 residues long. The germline CDR1 and CDR2 sequences are SGHRS and YFSETQ. Trimming removed 3 bases at V and 4 bases at J, with 11 bases between. The CDR3 DNA follows: TGCGCCAGCAGCTCAGGACAGACGTACGAGCAGTACTTC. Translation gives CASSSGQTYEQYF.

The count of this clone is one. The gene calls are TRBV14 and TRBJ2-7; perhaps D is TRBD1 or TRBD2 (5 bases each). The CDR3 has 14 residues. Germline V lookup: CDR1 SGHDN, CDR2 FVKESK. V lost 4 bases, J lost 3 bases, and 13 bases lay in between. Here the CDR3 DNA reads TGTGCCAGCAGCCTATACCGAGGGGTCTACGAGCAGTACTTC. Its protein is CASSLYRGVYEQYF.